These 16 T cell receptor beta chains originate from one sample sequenced in a study of blood T cell repertoires in COVID-19. TCRdb's table, derived via immunoSEQ multiplex PCR, lists solely in-frame clones and lacks some. The sample has a few hundred thousand clones; approximately 88% are singletons. What was sequenced was PBMCs or T cells enriched from blood (not recorded which). The receptors shown here come from a middle-aged woman with acute COVID-19.

This clone was picked up one time. The V call is TRBV27, the J call TRBJ1-1; no definite D call. V lost 4 bases, J lost 6 bases, and 15 bases lay in between. Germline CDR1 and CDR2: MNHEY and SMNVEV (reference sequence). The length of the CDR3 is 14 residues. In DNA form, the CDR3 reads TGTGCCAGCAGTTACCGGGGTCTTATCTCTGAAGCTTTCTTT. As protein: CASSYRGLISEAFF.

This clone was recorded once. V gene TRBV29-1 combines with J gene TRBJ1-2, with a possible D match to TRBD1 (6 bases). The V gene lost 6 bases and the J gene lost 2 bases, with 13 bases spanning the gap. Per germline, CDR1 SQVTM and CDR2 ANQGSEA. The CDR3 extends over 13 amino acids. The CDR3 DNA reads as TGCAGCGTGGCCGTAGGACAGAACTATGGCTACACCTTC. As protein: CSVAVGQNYGYTF.

The chain joins TRBV7-9 to TRBJ1-4; D possibly corresponds to TRBD1 (5 bases). V was pared by 5 bases and J by 0 bases, with 13 bases between. The CDR3 spans 16 residues. From germline, CDR1 is SEHNR and CDR2 FQNEAQ (reference sequence). The CDR3: CASSPDRLTTNEKLFF. The CDR3 DNA reads TGTGCCAGCAGCCCAGACAGACTGACAACTAATGAAAAACTGTTTTTT.

The rearrangement links TRBV19 to TRBJ2-7; D unresolved. Germline CDR1 is LNHDA and CDR2 is SQIVND (reference sequence). The ends were cut back, 7 bases at V and 0 bases at J, with 16 bases in the middle. This CDR3 region has 15 residues. The CDR3 nucleotides read TGTGCCAGTAACACAAGGAGACTCAGCTCCTACGAGCAGTACGTC. This codes for CASNTRRLSSYEQYV.

The chain employs TRBV5-6 and TRBJ2-7; TRBD1 might be the D (5 bases). The CDR3 covers 13 residues. Germline lookup yields CDR1 SGHDT and CDR2 YYEEEE. The V gene lost 4 bases and the J gene lost 2 bases, with 10 bases spanning the gap. CDR3 sequence: CASSGTGAYEQYF. The CDR3 DNA reads TGTGCCAGCAGCGGAACAGGAGCCTACGAGCAGTACTTC. The variable domain in full, with the rest retrieved from reference TRBV5-6 and TRBJ2-7, is DAGVTQSPTHLIKTRGQQVTLRCSPKSGHDTVSWYQQALGQGPQFIFQYYEEEERQRGNFPDRFSGHQFPNYSSELNVNALLLGDSALYLCASSGTGAYEQYFGPGTRLTVT.

This chain connects TRBV27 to TRBJ2-2; 11 bases line up with TRBD2. Trimming at V came to 7 bases and at J to 4 bases, leaving 5 bases not matched to a gene. The germline V gene encodes CDR1 MNHEY and CDR2 SMNVEV (reference sequence). This CDR3 region has 15 residues. CDR3: CASKLGTSGTGELFF. CDR3 bases: TGTGCCAGCAAATTAGGGACTAGCGGCACCGGGGAGCTGTTTTTT.

The genes are TRBV7-2 and TRBJ1-6; possibly TRBD1 for D (5 bases). V lost 1 base and J 7 bases, leaving 14 bases between the germline ends. Looked up from germline, CDR1 is SGHTA and CDR2 is FQGNSA. The CDR3 consists of 16 residues. Written as DNA, the CDR3 is TGTGCCAGCAGCTTAGTGAGTGGGGGACTAAATTCACCCCTCCACTTT. Translation: CASSLVSGGLNSPLHF.

The chain joins TRBV4-2 to TRBJ2-7; 13 bases map to TRBD2. V lost 5 bases to trimming and J lost 0 bases; unmatched junction nucleotides: 1. The CDR3 consists of 15 residues. Germline V gene sequence: CDR1 LGHNA, CDR2 YNFKEQ. Written as DNA, the CDR3 is TGTGCCAGCAGCTGGACTAGCGGGAGCTCCTACGAGCAGTACTTC. Its translation is CASSWTSGSSYEQYF.

V usage is TRBV7-9 and J usage is TRBJ2-5; TRBD2 might be the D (5 bases). CDR3 length: 14 residues. Trimming pared 3 bases from V and 3 bases from J, leaving 11 bases between. Germline V gene sequence: CDR1 SEHNR, CDR2 FQNEAQ (reference sequence). The CDR3 protein is CASSLRHGEETQYF. CDR3 sequence (DNA): TGTGCCAGCAGCTTGAGGCACGGGGAAGAGACCCAGTACTTC.

This clone was detected many times. J is TRBJ1-2 and V is TRBV1; TRBD1, the table's D call, lacks a check against the DNA. TRBV1 is noted as a pseudogene. This CDR3 contains 14 residues. The DNA for the CDR3 is TGCACCAGCAGCCTGCCTTGGACAGGGGACATAGACACCTTC. Translated: CTSSLPWTGDIDTF.

This clone has just a few counts. The rearrangement uses TRBV19 and TRBJ1-3; D might be TRBD1 (6 bases). V lost 5 bases and J 4 bases, leaving 9 bases between the germline ends. The CDR3 consists of 13 residues. CDR1 and CDR2 from the germline V gene are LNHDA and SQIVND (reference sequence). Written as DNA, the CDR3 is TGTGCCAGTAGTTCCGGGACAGGAAACACCATATATTTT. Protein sequence: CASSSGTGNTIYF.

The V and J genes are TRBV7-9 and TRBJ2-5, with D possibly matching TRBD1 (6 bases). The CDR3 contains 13 residues. Germline V gives CDR1 SEHNR, CDR2 FQNEAQ (reference sequence). V was cut by 5 bases and J by 9 bases, with 16 bases left in between. The CDR3 DNA is TGTGCCAGCAGCCCCGACTACCCAGGGGCCCAGTACTTC. This sequence encodes CASSPDYPGAQYF. Based on the CDR3 plus reference TRBV7-9 and TRBJ2-5, the full variable domain is DTGVSQNPRHKITKRGQNVTFRCDPISEHNRLYWYRQTLGQGPEFLTYFQNEAQLEKSRLLSDRFSAERPKGSFSTLEIQRTEQGDSAMYLCASSPDYPGAQYFGPGTRLLVL.

The rearrangement links TRBV28 to TRBJ2-1; TRBD2 aligns across 7 bases. The CDR3 is 15 amino acids. With 5 bases clipped from V and 2 bases from J, the junction kept 6 bases outside the gene matches. Germline V CDR1 and CDR2: MDHEN, SYDVKM. DNA of the CDR3: TGTGCCAGCAGTCCTAGCGGTTCCCCCTACAATGAGCAGTTCTTC. Translation: CASSPSGSPYNEQFF.

This chain links TRBV27 with TRBJ1-1, with D hard to call. CDR3 length: 15 residues. Germline V gives CDR1 MNHEY, CDR2 SMNVEV (reference sequence). The V gene lost 5 bases and the J gene lost 1 base, with 14 bases spanning the gap. CDR3 loop: CASSRPPMRNTEAFF. The CDR3, as DNA: TGTGCCAGCAGTCGTCCGCCAATGAGGAACACTGAAGCTTTCTTT.

The J gene is TRBJ1-5, the V gene TRBV5-8; D ambiguous. The CDR3 totals 14 residues. V lost 4 bases to trimming and J lost 1 base, with 9 bases between them. The germline gives CDR1 SGHTS, CDR2 YDEGEE. The CDR3: CASSPNQSNQPQHF. The DNA of the CDR3 is TGTGCCAGCAGCCCCAATCAGAGCAATCAGCCCCAGCATTTT.

The V and J genes are TRBV7-9 and TRBJ2-2, with 8 bases fitting TRBD1. CDR1 and CDR2 (germline): SEHNR, FQNEAQ (reference sequence). Trimming cost V 5 bases and J 2 bases; bases outside gene matches: 10. There are 17 residues in the CDR3. CDR3 bases: TGTGCCAGCAGCCAGGGACAGGCTGACCTTAACACCGGGGAGCTGTTTTTT. Translation: CASSQGQADLNTGELFF.